The 26 T cell receptor beta chains below all came from one sample that was sequenced in a study of blood T cell repertoires in COVID-19. Here immunoSEQ multiplex PCR was the method, and the copy in TCRdb shows in-frame clones only, minus some. The sample holds some 220,000 clones, about 80% seen once. Material: PBMCs or T cells enriched from blood (not recorded which). The receptors derive from a woman aged 35 to 49 with acute COVID-19.

Only one count was recorded for this clone. J is TRBJ1-3 and V is TRBV3-1 (or the pseudogene TRBV3-2), with D tentatively TRBD1 (5 bases). Trimming took 3 bases from V and 1 from J, leaving 7 bases between them. The CDR3 has 14 amino acids. Germline V gene lookup returns CDR1 LGHDT and CDR2 YNNKEL (reference sequence). CDR3 bases: TGTGCCAGCAGCCAGCAGGGATCTGGAAACACCATATATTTT. Translation: CASSQQGSGNTIYF.

V and J are TRBV7-9 and TRBJ2-3, with 7 bases lining up with TRBD2. The germline V gene encodes CDR1 SEHNR and CDR2 FQNEAQ (reference sequence). J gave up 4 bases and V 5 bases, and 6 bases lay outside the gene matches. This CDR3 is built from 14 residues. CDR3 DNA sequence: TGTGCCAGCAGCCCCGGGGGGTCGGCAGATACGCAGTATTTT. It translates to CASSPGGSADTQYF.

The chain couples TRBV6-1 to TRBJ2-1; TRBD2 agrees at 14 bases. The CDR3 contains 19 residues. Germline CDR1 and CDR2: MNHNS and SASEGT. With V trimmed by 4 bases and J by 1 base, 9 bases remained unmatched. The CDR3 sequence is CASSVGLAGVFGSYNEQFF. The CDR3 DNA follows: TGTGCCAGCAGTGTGGGACTAGCGGGAGTATTTGGGTCCTACAATGAGCAGTTCTTC.

J is TRBJ2-1 and V is TRBV19, with D possibly matching TRBD2 (5 bases). The CDR3 totals 15 residues. Germline CDR1 LNHDA, CDR2 SQIVND (reference sequence). V dropped 1 base and J dropped 6 bases, with 13 bases sitting between them. The CDR3 DNA follows: TGTGCCAGTAGTATAGCTGAGGGAACGGCCAATGAGCAGTTCTTC. Protein product: CASSIAEGTANEQFF.

The chain joins TRBV7-8 to TRBJ1-2; D gene unclear. With 5 bases removed from V and 1 base from J, the gap between germline ends came to 11 bases. In germline, CDR1 is SGHVS, CDR2 FQNEAQ. This CDR3 has 14 residues. The CDR3 loop is CASSRDPINYGYTF. The CDR3 DNA is TGTGCCAGCAGCCGAGATCCTATTAACTATGGCTACACCTTC.

There are a few counts of this clone. The chain combines TRBV7-7 with TRBJ2-1, with a possible D match to TRBD2 (6 bases). Trimming left V 0 bases short and J 0 bases short, with 6 bases between. The CDR3 consists of 15 residues. Germline CDR1 and CDR2: SSHAT and FNYEAQ (reference sequence). The chain's CDR3 is CASSLAEGSYNEQFF. CDR3 nucleotides: TGTGCCAGCAGCTTAGCGGAGGGCTCCTACAATGAGCAGTTCTTC.

In its sample, this clone was seen a few times. J is TRBJ1-2 and V is TRBV19, with 8 bases aligning to TRBD1. The CDR3 is 12 amino acids. J was trimmed by 3 bases and V by 9 bases; bases with no gene match: 3. The V gene's germline CDR1 is LNHDA and CDR2 SQIVND (reference sequence). For the CDR3, the DNA is TGTGCCAGCAAGACAGGGGACTATGGCTACACCTTC. Translation gives CASKTGDYGYTF.

The chain couples TRBV7-9 to TRBJ2-7, with D hard to call. This CDR3 is 13 amino acids long. CDR1 and CDR2 (germline): SEHNR, FQNEAQ (reference sequence). V lost 2 bases and J 10 bases, leaving 15 bases between the germline ends. The CDR3 loop reads CASSLITSPRQYF. CDR3 coding DNA: TGTGCCAGCAGCTTAATAACTTCACCGAGACAGTACTTC.

The chain uses TRBV24-1 and TRBJ2-1; 9 bases line up with TRBD1. J was trimmed by 6 bases and V by 3 bases; bases with no gene match: 5. Germline-derived CDR1 and CDR2 are KGHDR and SFDVKD. The CDR3 is 15 amino acids. The CDR3 loop reads CATSDHRDRANEQFF. CDR3 coding DNA: TGTGCCACCAGTGATCATCGGGACAGGGCCAATGAGCAGTTCTTC.

The CDR3 region is CASRQGSSGNTIYF. The CDR3 coding sequence is TGTGCTAGTAGACAGGGAAGCTCTGGAAACACCATATATTTT. The chain combines TRBV12-5 with TRBJ1-3, with 7 nucleotides matching TRBD1. CDR1 and CDR2 (germline): LGHNT, FRNRAP. The V segment lost 8 bases and the J segment 0 bases; nucleotides outside the gene matches: 4. This CDR3 comprises 14 residues.

Only a few counts were recorded for this clone. This chain links TRBV4-2 with TRBJ2-1; D unclear. CDR3 length: 14 residues. Trimming cost V 0 bases and J 7 bases, with 10 bases left between them. Germline CDR1 and CDR2: LGHNA and YNFKEQ. CDR3 bases: TGTGCCAGCAGCCAAGATCCGACTGTAAATGAGCAGTTCTTC. Amino acids: CASSQDPTVNEQFF.

Points on this clone: The germline gene is not matched at one end of the junction; a read error may be the cause. J is TRBJ2-6 and V is TRBV2; 7 bases match TRBD1. Germline V gene lookup returns CDR1 SNHLY and CDR2 FYNNEI. The CDR3 spans 15 residues. The CDR3 is CASREDRAGANVLTF. In DNA form, the CDR3 reads TGTGCCAGCAGGGAAGACAGGGCTGGGGCCAACGTCCTGACTTTC.

The chain recombines TRBV4-1 with TRBJ1-4; D unresolved. CDR3 length: 15 residues. V shed 0 bases and J shed 4 bases, with 9 bases lying between them. The germline gives CDR1 MGHRA, CDR2 YSYEKL. The CDR3 sequence: CASSQDQGVNEKLFF. The DNA of the CDR3 is TGCGCCAGCAGCCAAGATCAAGGAGTTAATGAAAAACTGTTTTTT.

The chain employs TRBV19 and TRBJ1-1, with 8 bases lining up with TRBD1. The germline V gene has CDR1 LNHDA and CDR2 SQIVND (reference sequence). CDR3 length: 16 amino acids. Unmatched junction bases numbered 5, after V lost 2 bases and J lost 0 bases. The CDR3: CASSIFRGRVNTEAFF. In nucleotides, the CDR3 is TGTGCCAGTAGTATATTCAGGGGGCGGGTGAACACTGAAGCTTTCTTT.

The gene calls are TRBV5-6 and TRBJ1-1; D perhaps matches TRBD1 (6 bases). Germline CDR1 and CDR2: SGHDT and YYEEEE. Trimming removed 6 bases at V and 6 bases at J, with 15 bases between. The CDR3 is 13 amino acids. For the CDR3, the DNA is TGTGCCAGCACCCTGGCAGGGGTGGCTGAAGCTTTCTTT. This encodes CASTLAGVAEAFF. The whole variable domain, filled in from reference TRBV5-6 and TRBJ1-1, reads DAGVTQSPTHLIKTRGQQVTLRCSPKSGHDTVSWYQQALGQGPQFIFQYYEEEERQRGNFPDRFSGHQFPNYSSELNVNALLLGDSALYLCASTLAGVAEAFFGQGTRLTVV.

The V call is TRBV9, the J call TRBJ2-7, with D possibly TRBD1 on 6 matching bases. The CDR3 consists of 15 residues. V lost 0 bases and J lost 2, with 12 bases in between. CDR1 and CDR2 from the germline V gene are SGDLS and YYNGEE. The DNA for the CDR3 is TGTGCCAGCAGCGTAGCTCCGACAGGAACCTACGAGCAGTACTTC. Residues: CASSVAPTGTYEQYF.

J is TRBJ2-7 and V is TRBV7-2, with TRBD1 identical over 11 bases. The CDR3 consists of 16 residues. Germline V gene sequence: CDR1 SGHTA, CDR2 FQGNSA. V lost 4 bases to trimming and J lost 4 bases; unmatched junction nucleotides: 9. CDR3 nucleotides: TGTGCCAGCAGCTGGACAGGGGGCGCGACGCCTTACGAGCAGTACTTC. Its translation: CASSWTGGATPYEQYF.

This clone appeared a single time. The genes are TRBV4-2 and TRBJ2-1; the match to TRBD2 covers 9 bases. Germline lookup yields CDR1 LGHNA and CDR2 YNFKEQ. Unmatched junction bases numbered 9, after V lost 6 bases and J lost 0 bases. The CDR3 is 17 residues long. The CDR3 DNA is TGTGCCAGCAGTTACTTAGCGGGGGTGAGCTCCTACAATGAGCAGTTCTTC. This codes for CASSYLAGVSSYNEQFF.

V usage is TRBV19 and J usage is TRBJ2-6; the match to TRBD1 covers 9 bases. CDR3 length equals 16 residues. Germline CDR1 is LNHDA and CDR2 is SQIVND (reference sequence). J was trimmed by 3 bases and V by 7 bases; bases with no gene match: 7. The CDR3 here is CASTETGGSGANVLTF. The CDR3 DNA sequence: TGTGCCAGTACCGAGACAGGGGGGAGTGGGGCCAACGTCCTGACTTTC.

V gene TRBV7-9 combines with J gene TRBJ2-3; D is uncertain. Germline values: CDR1 SEHNR, CDR2 FQNEAQ (reference sequence). Trimming stripped 1 base from V and 2 bases from J, with 4 bases between. This CDR3 is built from 13 residues. The CDR3 coding sequence is TGTGCCAGCAGCTTAGAAGCCACAGATACGCAGTATTTT. Encoded protein: CASSLEATDTQYF.

The V gene is TRBV7-2, the J gene TRBJ2-5, with a tentative D call TRBD1 (5 bases). Germline V gene data show CDR1 as SGHTA and CDR2 as FQGNSA. The CDR3 sequence is 14 residues long. V was shortened by 5 bases and J by 2 bases, with 12 bases between the two germline ends. The CDR3: CASSPGAVQETQYF. The DNA of the CDR3 is TGTGCCAGCAGCCCTGGGGCAGTACAAGAGACCCAGTACTTC.

V and J are TRBV6-5 and TRBJ1-6; D might be TRBD1 (5 bases). V shed 0 bases and J shed 7 bases, with 7 bases lying between them. The CDR3 is 14 amino acids. From germline, CDR1 is MNHEY and CDR2 SVGAGI. Written as DNA, the CDR3 is TGTGCCAGCAGTTACTCAGGGGCCAATTCACCCCTCCACTTT. It translates to CASSYSGANSPLHF.

V gene TRBV6-5 combines with J gene TRBJ1-1; possibly TRBD1 for D (5 bases). Germline lookup yields CDR1 MNHEY and CDR2 SVGAGI. This CDR3 is 16 amino acids long. Deletions cut 0 bases from V and 2 bases from J, with 13 bases between. The CDR3 loop reads CASSYSRGDLNTEAFF. In nucleotides, the CDR3 is TGTGCCAGCAGTTACTCTCGGGGGGACCTTAACACTGAAGCTTTCTTT.

V is TRBV30 and J is TRBJ2-3; D perhaps matches TRBD2 (6 bases). This CDR3 region has 16 residues. Germline-derived CDR1 and CDR2 are GTSNPN and SVGIG (reference sequence). V lost 3 bases and J lost 5, with 21 bases in between. The CDR3 DNA sequence: TGTGCCTGGAGGTTAACTTGGGGACTCCTACTAGATACGCAGTATTTT. This sequence encodes CAWRLTWGLLLDTQYF.

J is TRBJ2-3 and V is TRBV15, with D perhaps matching TRBD1 (6 bases). The CDR3 runs to 15 residues. CDR1 and CDR2 from the germline V gene are LNHNV and YYDKDF (reference sequence). Between the trimmed V and J ends, which lost 3 bases and 2 bases, there was a span of 12 bases. CDR3: CATSSRGGFTDTQYF. The CDR3 coding sequence is TGTGCCACCAGCAGCAGGGGCGGGTTCACAGATACGCAGTATTTT.

The V and J genes are TRBV2 and TRBJ2-7; D is unclear. Per the germline V gene, CDR1 is SNHLY and CDR2 is FYNNEI. The ends were cut back, 0 bases at V and 3 bases at J, with 12 bases in the middle. There are 15 residues in the CDR3. The CDR3 region is CASSEAIQIDYEQYF. CDR3 sequence (DNA): TGTGCCAGCAGTGAAGCGATACAGATAGACTACGAGCAGTACTTC. The full variable domain, rest sourced from reference TRBV2 and TRBJ2-7, is EPEVTQTPSHQVTQMGQEVILRCVPISNHLYFYWYRQILGQKVEFLVSFYNNEISEKSEIFDDQFSVERPDGSNFTLKIRSTKLEDSAMYFCASSEAIQIDYEQYFGPGTRLTVT.